This is a list of T cell receptor beta chains from one sample in a study of CD8+ T cells in alopecia areata. Profiled with immunoSEQ multiplex PCR; TCRdb holds only in-frame clones, not every one. The data hold about 120,000 clones, with 53% observed a single time. The input for sequencing was CD4+ T cells sorted from blood, taken at week 4, from a patient treated with tofacitinib. The source of these receptors is a human donor with alopecia areata. Both conserved end residues are part of each CDR3. The D gene is left open where the match is weak. Size is omitted from some rows. Given values are once, few, many or a class for expanded clones.

abundance,v_gene,d_gene,j_gene,CDR3aa,CDR3nt
.,TRBV6-5,.,TRBJ2-3,CASSYSNTDTQYF,TGTGCCAGCAGTTACTCCAACACAGATACGCAGTATTTT
.,TRBV29-1,.,TRBJ1-1,CSVEQVMNTEAFF,TGCAGCGTGGAACAGGTAATGAACACTGAAGCTTTCTTT
few,TRBV7-9,.,TRBJ1-1,CASSLIPDTEAFF,TGTGCCAGCAGCTTAATCCCAGACACTGAAGCTTTCTTT
.,TRBV29-1,.,TRBJ2-5,CSVARAGETQYF,TGCAGCGTTGCCAGAGCCGGGGAGACCCAGTACTTC
.,TRBV29-1,.,TRBJ2-7,CSSTLGGSGRQYF,TGCAGCTCAACCCTTGGGGGGTCAGGACGGCAGTACTTC
.,TRBV27,TRBD2,TRBJ2-7,CASSTLLGTSGGNYEQYF,TGTGCCAGCAGTACCCTCCTCGGGACTAGCGGGGGGAACTACGAGCAGTACTTC
few,TRBV4-1,.,TRBJ1-1,CASSQYDRSAEAFF,TGCGCCAGCAGCCAATATGACAGGTCCGCTGAAGCTTTCTTT
.,TRBV2,.,TRBJ1-5,CASRVNRVGDQPQHF,TGTGCCAGCAGAGTCAACAGGGTAGGGGATCAGCCCCAGCATTTT
.,TRBV29-1,.,TRBJ2-5,CSVEGIGILETQYF,TGCAGCGTTGAAGGGATAGGGATCCTAGAGACCCAGTACTTC
few,TRBV19,.,TRBJ1-2,CASKTVYGYTF,TGTGCCAGTAAAACAGTTTATGGCTACACCTTC
few,TRBV25-1,.,TRBJ2-1,CASSAGVGQFF,TGTGCCAGCAGCGCCGGGGTTGGGCAGTTCTTC
.,TRBV27,TRBD2,TRBJ2-1,CASKLAGPSSYNEQFF,TGTGCCAGCAAGCTAGCGGGGCCGAGCTCCTACAATGAGCAGTTCTTC
.,TRBV6-1,.,TRBJ1-5,CASSVVGRNQPQHF,TGTGCCAGCAGTGTTGTAGGGCGCAATCAGCCCCAGCATTTT
.,TRBV11-2,.,TRBJ2-7,CASSLGPGPGGEQYF,TGTGCCAGCAGCTTGGGTCCCGGTCCGGGCGGCGAGCAGTACTTC
.,TRBV30,.,TRBJ2-5,CAWSVHVEETQYF,TGTGCCTGGAGTGTACACGTTGAAGAGACCCAGTACTTC
few,TRBV30,.,TRBJ1-1,CAWSAGVWNTEAFF,TGTGCCTGGAGCGCGGGGGTGTGGAACACTGAAGCTTTCTTT
.,TRBV7-3,.,TRBJ2-3,CASSLTPDGTDTQYF,TGTGCCAGCAGCTTAACACCGGACGGCACAGATACGCAGTATTTT
.,TRBV2,TRBD2,TRBJ2-1,CASSRRGGLAGREQFF,TGTGCCAGCAGCCGACGAGGGGGACTAGCGGGCAGGGAGCAGTTCTTC
.,TRBV30,TRBD1,TRBJ2-7,CAWSADRGPYEQYF,TGTGCCTGGAGCGCGGACAGGGGGCCCTACGAGCAGTACTTC
.,TRBV30,TRBD1,TRBJ2-7,CALGTGVIHEQYF,TGTGCCTTGGGGACAGGGGTCATCCACGAGCAGTACTTC
.,TRBV30,.,TRBJ2-5,CAWSASETQYF,TGTGCCTGGAGTGCCTCCGAGACCCAGTACTTC
.,TRBV4-1,TRBD1,TRBJ1-5,CASSRDRVGNQPQHF,TGCGCCAGCAGCCGGGACAGGGTTGGGAATCAGCCCCAGCATTTT